Listed here are 28 T cell receptor beta chains from one sample, sequenced in a study of T cell responses to AZD1222 COVID-19 vaccine (dated by TCRdb to 2020 to 2023). Sample time point, as interpreted from the label and publication: baseline before first vaccination. The library was obtained by the immunoSEQ multiplex PCR assay. Entries here come from immuneACCESS through TCRdb and include only in-frame sequences with V and J called. Some clones fail to appear in such tables; in the studies checked, an unresolved V gene covers under half of the shortfall, and the cause of the remainder is unknown. This sample holds 100,000 to 150,000 clones; about 90% were observed only once. The top ten hold around 6.1% of the sample. The sample was peripheral blood, taken on day 0 of AZD1222 vaccination. All receptors derive from an adult in good health.

This clone has only a few counts. The V and J genes are TRBV2 and TRBJ2-5; the D gene is possibly TRBD1 (5 bases). This CDR3 region has 16 residues. Germline CDR1 is SNHLY and CDR2 is FYNNEI. Trimming stripped 4 bases from V and 2 bases from J, with 17 bases between. This chain's CDR3 is CASSVLQGADQETQYF. The CDR3 DNA is TGTGCCAGCAGTGTGCTTCAGGGTGCCGATCAAGAGACCCAGTACTTC.

CDR3 in amino acids: CASTLWDRGTEAFF. In DNA form, the CDR3 reads TGTGCCAGCACTCTGTGGGACAGAGGCACTGAAGCTTTCTTT. The chain has TRBV6-6 and TRBJ1-1, with TRBD1 matching over 7 bases. The CDR3 has 14 amino acids. Looked up from germline, CDR1 is MNHNY and CDR2 is SVGAGI (reference sequence). V shed 7 bases and J 4 bases; nucleotides not matched to a gene: 9.

This clone came up once. This sequence joins TRBV5-1 and TRBJ2-5; 12 bases line up with TRBD2. Germline CDR1 and CDR2: SGHRS and YFSETQ. The CDR3 sequence is 16 residues long. The V segment lost 4 bases and the J segment 1 base; nucleotides outside the gene matches: 5. CDR3 region: CASSPGTSGSQETQYF. In nucleotides, the CDR3 is TGCGCCAGCAGCCCCGGGACTAGCGGGTCCCAAGAGACCCAGTACTTC.

This clone has just a few counts. This chain links TRBV5-1 with TRBJ1-2, with no clear D. This CDR3 is built from 14 residues. Germline lookup yields CDR1 SGHRS and CDR2 YFSETQ. V lost 1 base and J lost 5, with 12 bases in between. The CDR3 protein is CASSLSGAPYGYTF. CDR3 sequence (DNA): TGCGCCAGCAGCTTGTCGGGAGCCCCATATGGCTACACCTTC.

This clone was observed once. The V call is TRBV5-1, the J call TRBJ1-4, with D unresolved. The length of the CDR3 is 14 residues. CDR1 is SGHRS and CDR2 is YFSETQ in the germline V gene. Trimming removed 0 bases at V and 8 bases at J, with 11 bases between. The CDR3 nucleotides read TGCGCCAGCAGCTTGGACGGGGTATGGGAAAAACTGTTTTTT. Protein: CASSLDGVWEKLFF. The entire variable domain, with the rest obtained from reference TRBV5-1 and TRBJ1-4, is as follows: KAGVTQTPRYLIKTRGQQVTLSCSPISGHRSVSWYQQTPGQGLQFLFEYFSETQRNKGNFPGRFSGRQFSNSRSEMNVSTLELGDSALYLCASSLDGVWEKLFFGSGTQLSVL.

The chain combines TRBV5-6 with TRBJ1-3, with TRBD1 identical over 8 bases. The germline gives CDR1 SGHDT, CDR2 YYEEEE. V lost 3 bases and J lost 2; bases outside the gene matches: 7. The CDR3 has 16 amino acids. The CDR3 DNA reads as TGTGCCAGCAGCTCCTACAGGGGGTCCGCTGGAAACACCATATATTTT. Its protein is CASSSYRGSAGNTIYF.

The rearrangement joins TRBV27 to TRBJ2-7; 11 bases agree with TRBD2. V was pared by 2 bases and J by 6 bases, with 3 bases of the junction left unmatched. This CDR3 is built from 14 residues. Germline V gene sequence: CDR1 MNHEY, CDR2 SMNVEV (reference sequence). CDR3 protein: CASSLRLAGGEQYF. CDR3 sequence (DNA): TGTGCCAGCAGTTTAAGGCTAGCGGGAGGCGAGCAGTACTTC.

The CDR3 coding sequence is TGTGCCAGCAGTTTTCCGGGACAGGGTTCACCCCTCCACTTT. This gives the protein CASSFPGQGSPLHF. The chain has TRBV6-5 and TRBJ1-6; 9 nucleotides line up with TRBD1. Trimming removed 4 bases from V and 9 bases from J; junction bases left unmatched: 4. The CDR3 sequence is 14 residues long. The V gene's germline CDR1 is MNHEY and CDR2 SVGAGI.

The sample holds one count of this clone. The chain combines TRBV3-1 (or the pseudogene TRBV3-2) with TRBJ1-3, with 9 nucleotides matching TRBD1. J was trimmed by 8 bases and V by 0 bases; bases with no gene match: 8. CDR1 and CDR2 from the germline V gene are LGHDT and YNNKEL (reference sequence). CDR3 length equals 16 residues. CDR3 nucleotide sequence: TGTGCCAGCAGCCAAGAGGTGGGACAGGGTTTACACACCATATATTTT. Translating gives CASSQEVGQGLHTIYF.

The chain is built from TRBV3-1 (or the pseudogene TRBV3-2) and TRBJ1-5; 10 bases fit TRBD1. The CDR3 has 16 amino acids. The germline V gene encodes CDR1 LGHDT and CDR2 YNNKEL (reference sequence). V trimming: 1 base; J trimming: 5 bases; junction bases outside the gene matches: 5. The CDR3 reads CASSQAGQGVYQPQHF. For the CDR3, the DNA is TGTGCCAGCAGCCAAGCTGGACAGGGGGTTTATCAGCCCCAGCATTTT.

This sequence joins TRBV2 and TRBJ1-5, with no clear D. This CDR3 region has 14 residues. In germline, CDR1 is SNHLY, CDR2 FYNNEI. V was trimmed by 4 bases and J by 5 bases, leaving 12 bases between them. The CDR3 DNA follows: TGTGCCAGCAGTGGTAATCGAGATTATCAGCCCCAGCATTTT. Its protein product is CASSGNRDYQPQHF.

This chain connects TRBV5-1 to TRBJ2-2; D unclear. The germline gives CDR1 SGHRS, CDR2 YFSETQ. This CDR3 comprises 12 residues. Trimming left V 4 bases short and J 4 bases short, with 5 bases between. CDR3 in amino acids: CASSVFTGELFF. In DNA, the CDR3 is TGCGCCAGCAGCGTTTTCACCGGGGAGCTGTTTTTT.

V and J are TRBV4-2 and TRBJ2-7; D remains ambiguous. CDR3 length: 15 residues. Germline CDR1 LGHNA, CDR2 YNFKEQ. With 0 bases removed from V and 2 bases from J, the gap between germline ends came to 11 bases. The CDR3 loop reads CASSQDMAATYEQYF. For the CDR3, the DNA is TGTGCCAGCAGCCAAGATATGGCGGCCACCTACGAGCAGTACTTC.

This chain links TRBV11-3 with TRBJ2-2, with D tentatively TRBD1 (5 bases). CDR1 and CDR2 from the germline V gene are SGHNT and YENEEA. Trimming removed 1 base at V and 1 base at J, with 7 bases between. This CDR3 comprises 15 residues. The CDR3 loop reads CASSLAGMNTGELFF. In DNA, the CDR3 is TGTGCCAGCAGCTTAGCAGGGATGAACACCGGGGAGCTGTTTTTT.

V usage is TRBV11-2 and J usage is TRBJ1-5, with TRBD1 as a possible D gene (5 bases). This CDR3 is 14 amino acids long. Germline-derived CDR1 and CDR2 are SGHAT and FQNNGV. Deletions cut 3 bases from V and 7 bases from J, with 13 bases between. Here the CDR3 reads CASSLTDSNQPQHF. In nucleotides, the CDR3 is TGTGCCAGCAGCTTGACAGACTCAAACCAGCCCCAGCATTTT.

CDR3 protein: CASSTLAGEYNEQFF. CDR3 sequence (DNA): TGTGCCAGCTCAACATTAGCGGGAGAGTACAATGAGCAGTTCTTC. The V call is TRBV18, the J call TRBJ2-1, with 9 bases lining up with TRBD2. V was clipped by 5 bases and J by 4 bases; unmatched bases: 6. The CDR3 is 15 amino acids. Germline CDR1 is KGHSH and CDR2 is LQKENI.

The chain combines TRBV11-2 with TRBJ1-2, with D possibly matching TRBD1 (6 bases). Germline V gives CDR1 SGHAT, CDR2 FQNNGV. V was trimmed by 5 bases and J by 8 bases, leaving 9 bases between them. This CDR3 has 11 residues. The CDR3 coding sequence is TGTGCCAGCAGCCCCGGGGGCGGCTACACCTTC. This translates into CASSPGGGYTF. The entire variable domain, with the rest obtained from reference TRBV11-2 and TRBJ1-2, is as follows: EAGVAQSPRYKIIEKRQSVAFWCNPISGHATLYWYQQILGQGPKLLIQFQNNGVVDDSQLPKDRFSAERLKGVDSTLKIQPAKLEDSAVYLCASSPGGGYTFGSGTRLTVV.

V usage is TRBV4-3 and J usage is TRBJ1-2; unclear D gene. Germline V gives CDR1 LGHNA, CDR2 YSLEER. The CDR3 extends over 17 amino acids. Trimming left V 0 bases short and J 0 bases short, with 14 bases between. CDR3 bases: TGCGCCAGCAGCCAAGAGGTCACTGTATCAGCTAACTATGGCTACACCTTC. Protein product: CASSQEVTVSANYGYTF.

J is TRBJ2-1 and V is TRBV14; maybe TRBD1 (6 bases). Trimming removed 8 bases from V and 3 bases from J, with 29 bases in between. CDR3 length equals 19 residues. From germline, CDR1 is SGHDN and CDR2 FVKESK. The DNA of the CDR3 is TGTGCCAGCCCCGCGGGTTTTGGGGACATCCCCACTATCTACAATGAGCAGTTCTTC. This gives the protein CASPAGFGDIPTIYNEQFF.

The chain recombines TRBV6-5 with TRBJ1-1; the D is unclear. Germline assignment: CDR1 MNHEY and CDR2 SVGAGI. The CDR3 spans 15 residues. Trimming removed 0 bases at V and 1 base at J, with 9 bases between. The CDR3 region is CASSYSGTPNTEAFF. CDR3 nucleotide sequence: TGTGCCAGCAGTTACTCGGGCACCCCGAACACTGAAGCTTTCTTT.

This chain links TRBV18 with TRBJ1-1; D remains unclear. The CDR3 consists of 13 residues. V lost 5 bases to trimming and J lost 2 bases, with 9 bases between them. CDR1 and CDR2 from the germline V gene are KGHSH and LQKENI. The CDR3 DNA reads TGTGCCAGCTCAGTAGGGTTAAACACTGAAGCTTTCTTT. This codes for CASSVGLNTEAFF.

This chain joins TRBV2 and TRBJ2-7; 7 bases agree with TRBD1. The CDR3 consists of 13 residues. The germline V gene has CDR1 SNHLY and CDR2 FYNNEI. After removal of 1 base from V and 7 bases from J, the junction contained 4 bases not matched to a gene. The CDR3 region has the DNA TGTGCCAGCAGTGAAGTAGGGGGCAGGGAGCAGTACTTC. Translating it yields CASSEVGGREQYF.

The chain links TRBV2 to TRBJ1-1, with no clear D. The V and J ends lost 7 bases and 2 bases respectively, with 14 bases between them. CDR1 SNHLY and CDR2 FYNNEI come from the germline V gene. The CDR3 has 14 residues. CDR3 protein: CASTGRVGNTEAFF. In nucleotides, the CDR3 is TGTGCCAGCACTGGGCGGGTAGGAAACACTGAAGCTTTCTTT.

The V and J genes are TRBV19 and TRBJ1-2, with 9 nucleotides matching TRBD1. Germline CDR1 reads LNHDA; CDR2 reads SQIVND (reference sequence). Trimming removed 4 bases from V and 2 bases from J; junction bases left unmatched: 8. The CDR3 sequence is 16 residues long. The CDR3 reads CASSTQTGTGNYGYTF. The CDR3 region has the DNA TGTGCCAGTAGTACCCAAACCGGGACAGGGAACTATGGCTACACCTTC.

This clone has more than one count but fewer than ten. The rearrangement uses TRBV11-2 and TRBJ1-2, with 9 nucleotides matching TRBD1. Germline V gene lookup returns CDR1 SGHAT and CDR2 FQNNGV. The CDR3 has 14 amino acids. Trimming took 6 bases from V and 6 from J; bases not matched to a gene: 8. CDR3 residues: CASSFTGGLDGYTF. CDR3 coding DNA: TGTGCCAGCAGTTTTACAGGGGGCCTTGATGGCTACACCTTC. The full variable domain, in which reference TRBV11-2 and TRBJ1-2 provide the parts outside the CDR3, is EAGVAQSPRYKIIEKRQSVAFWCNPISGHATLYWYQQILGQGPKLLIQFQNNGVVDDSQLPKDRFSAERLKGVDSTLKIQPAKLEDSAVYLCASSFTGGLDGYTFGSGTRLTVV.

This clone was recorded once. This chain links TRBV6-2 or TRBV6-3 with TRBJ2-5, with 7 bases lining up with TRBD1. CDR1 and CDR2 (germline): MNHEY, SVGEGT. Unmatched junction bases numbered 7, after V lost 6 bases and J lost 0 bases. The CDR3 length is 15 residues. CDR3 bases: TGTGCCAGCAGCCGGGGACAGACAGACCAAGAGACCCAGTACTTC. Translation gives CASSRGQTDQETQYF.

This clone was recorded at least ten times. This sequence joins TRBV25-1 and TRBJ2-2; the D is unclear. V lost 3 bases to trimming and J lost 0 bases, with 5 bases between them. This CDR3 region has 14 residues. Germline V gene lookup returns CDR1 MGHDK and CDR2 SYGVNS. The CDR3: CASSENANTGELFF. The DNA of the CDR3 is TGTGCCAGCAGTGAGAACGCGAACACCGGGGAGCTGTTTTTT.

This sequence joins TRBV10-3 and TRBJ2-7; 7 bases line up with TRBD1. V lost 8 bases, J lost 1 base, and 2 bases stayed unmatched. Germline V gives CDR1 ENHRY, CDR2 SYGVKD. The CDR3 covers 12 residues. The CDR3 coding sequence is TGTGCCATCCGGGACAGTTCCTACGAGCAGTACTTC. Amino acids: CAIRDSSYEQYF.